Here is one T cell receptor beta chain with its context. Its recognized antigen is unknown. The data were produced on a NextSeq 550. The Human TCR Profiling Kit (MiLaboratory) was used to make UMI-labeled 5' RACE TRB cDNA libraries. cDNA synthesis used the entire amount of extracted RNA, and PCR amplification then used the entire amount of cDNA produced. Libraries were prepared in parallel with an identical number of PCR cycles. As for how the authors treated the data: About 52,000 +/- 9,100 unique UMI-labeled TRB cDNA molecules per library were extracted with MIGEC and MiXCR, with at least two reads per UMI required. On average, around 40,000 +/- 10,000 functional in-frame TRB CDR3 nucleotide clonotypes lacking stop codons were found per library. After each sample was downsampled to 5000 UMI-labeled TRB molecules, VDJtools was used to calculate diversity metrics such as normalized Shannon-Wiener and Chao1. For the central five CDR3 residues, VDJtools calculated physicochemical properties weighted by clonotype size, namely interaction energy, strength, volume and Kidera factor 4. Based on TCRdb reprocessing of the reads, there is one entry per CDR3 protein sequence, and DNA is missing. These V and J calls are TCRdb output, not the study's own analysis. The sample table holds roughly 140,000 distinct CDR3 sequences. About 0.3% of the sample goes to the ten largest clones.

The sample comes from a study of CXCR3-negative and CXCR3-positive naive CD8 T cells (dated by TCRdb to the late 2010s). Some background on the complete study: In total, about 135 million TRB reads were obtained, corresponding to roughly 1.5 +/- 0.3 million reads per library. For the TRBV-TRBJ cluster analysis, the naive subsets came from 5 donors, while the memory cells came from 3 donors. Data from fewer than 12 donors, pooled across two independent experiments, went into the diversity and physicochemical repertoire analyses.

Reading from cysteine to phenylalanine, the CDR3 counts 17 amino acids. No DNA is given. The germline V gene gives CDR1 as SGHDT and CDR2 as YYEEEE. For every CD8+ T cell subset, over 250,000 cells were flow-sorted straight into RLT lysis buffer, and each subset was sorted in triplicate. To keep memory contaminants out, a stringent definition of naive CD8+ T cells was applied: CD45RO-CCR7+CD27+CD95-. Peripheral blood mononuclear cells were isolated from buffy coats by standard density gradient centrifugation. A FACSAria III was used to flow-sort naive CXCR3-negative and CXCR3-positive CD8+ T cells. An RNeasy Mini Kit was used to extract total RNA from the sorted cells. General findings and caveats noted by the study authors: Because CXCR3 expression was partially decreased after cryopreservation, freshly isolated PBMCs were used for most assays. Because surface CD5, which has been linked to self-reactivity in mice, was comparable between naive subsets, TCR interaction strength was also inferred from TRB CDR3 physicochemical properties. Compared with CXCR3-negative naive cells, CXCR3-positive naive cells had TRB CDR3s with higher hydrophobicity (lower Kidera factor 4), lower energy, and higher strength and volume indices. TRBV-TRBJ usage was similar between naive CXCR3-negative and CXCR3-positive cells from the same donor, while memory cells showed distinct patterns. Both naive subsets had comparably high repertoire diversity, while memory CD8+ T cells had much lower repertoire diversity.

The V and J genes are TRBV5-6 and TRBJ2-2; the TCRdb call, TRBD1, lacks DNA for checking. The TCR originated in a human donor in good health. Some clones in this sample may be carry-over from other donors' samples. The sample consisted of naive CXCR3+ CD8+ T cells from blood. Read against the paper, the sample's cell subset or site label means: CD45RO-CCR7+CD27+CD95- naive CD8+ T cells expressing CXCR3 (TNR3+). CDR3 region: CASSSRGPTVNTGELFF.